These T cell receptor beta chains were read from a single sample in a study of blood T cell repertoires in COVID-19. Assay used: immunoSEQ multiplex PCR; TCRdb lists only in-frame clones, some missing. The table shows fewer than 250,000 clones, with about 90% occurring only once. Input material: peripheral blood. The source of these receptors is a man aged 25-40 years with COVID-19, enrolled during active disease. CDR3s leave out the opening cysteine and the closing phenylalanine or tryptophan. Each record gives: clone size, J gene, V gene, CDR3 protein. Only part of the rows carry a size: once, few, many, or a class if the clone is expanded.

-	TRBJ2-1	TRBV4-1	ASSKTSGTGWGEQF
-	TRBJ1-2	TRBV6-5	ASSPSGQRRYGYT
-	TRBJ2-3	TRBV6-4	ASSDRAGADTQY
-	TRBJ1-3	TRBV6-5	ASSRQTSSGNTIY
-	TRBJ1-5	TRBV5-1	ASSFGTENQPQH
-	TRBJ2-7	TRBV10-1	ASSEGTGGYEQY
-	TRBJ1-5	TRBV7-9	ASSLAGSVNQPQH
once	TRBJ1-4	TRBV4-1	ASSLPTEGMDEKLF
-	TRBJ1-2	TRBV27	ASSSLRSVYGYT
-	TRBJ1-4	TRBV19	ASGTGGSFEEKLF
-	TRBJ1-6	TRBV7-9	ASSPPGVGSLWSPLH
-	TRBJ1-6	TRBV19	ASLPGGERNSPLH
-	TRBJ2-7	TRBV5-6	ASSLSPTGLSYEQY
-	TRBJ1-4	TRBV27	ASSSRVPIQGANEKLF
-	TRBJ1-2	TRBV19	ASSARLTANYGYT
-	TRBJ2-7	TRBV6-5	ASTNDGSYEQY
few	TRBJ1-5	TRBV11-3	ASSLVPGQGMGNQPQH
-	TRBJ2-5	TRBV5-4	ASSGVAGGLQETQY
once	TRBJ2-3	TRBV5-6	ASSLEYRSGIADTQY
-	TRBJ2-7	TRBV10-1	ASSEVRTGLGEQY
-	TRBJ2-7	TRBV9	ASSTSGGSYEQY
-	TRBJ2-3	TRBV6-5	ASSSRTSGVGDTQY
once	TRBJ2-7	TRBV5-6	ASSTDSSYEQY
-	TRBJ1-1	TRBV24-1	ATRGVDTEAF
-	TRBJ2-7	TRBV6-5	ASGLQGGEQY
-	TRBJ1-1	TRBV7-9	ASSLRRTGWDTEAF
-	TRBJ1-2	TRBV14	ASSQDRGSGYT
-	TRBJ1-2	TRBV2	ARGSGHGGYT
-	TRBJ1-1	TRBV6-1	ASSERGLRNTEAF
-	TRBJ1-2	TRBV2	ASRETPGYGYGYT
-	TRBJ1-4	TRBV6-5	ASTYRILGNEKLF
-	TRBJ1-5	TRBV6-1	ASSEGEQAYQPQH
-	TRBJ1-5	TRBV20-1	SASRQRFNQPQH
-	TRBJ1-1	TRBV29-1	SGTGGAF
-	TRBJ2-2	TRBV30	AWLHLRDTNTGELF
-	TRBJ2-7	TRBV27	ASSLSISSGLSYEQY
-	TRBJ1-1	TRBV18	ASSQSVLGQGTEAF
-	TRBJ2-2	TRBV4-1	ASSQGLAGGTGELF
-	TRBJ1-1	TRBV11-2	ASSPRTGGPNTEAF
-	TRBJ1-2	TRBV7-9	ASGPTDRGEGYT
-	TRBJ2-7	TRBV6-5	ASRRQGAGYEQY
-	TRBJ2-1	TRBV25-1	ASSEPRRNEQF
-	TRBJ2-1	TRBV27	ASSLSSPNNEQF
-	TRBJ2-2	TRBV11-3	ASSLDYNTGELF
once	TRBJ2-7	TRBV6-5	ASRPGQRSSYEQY
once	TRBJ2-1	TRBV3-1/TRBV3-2	ASSQRDRKESYNEQF
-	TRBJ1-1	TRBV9	ASSVVGGMTEAF
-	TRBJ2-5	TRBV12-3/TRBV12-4	ASSYYRETQY
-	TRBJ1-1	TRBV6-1	ASSEWTGRDTEAF